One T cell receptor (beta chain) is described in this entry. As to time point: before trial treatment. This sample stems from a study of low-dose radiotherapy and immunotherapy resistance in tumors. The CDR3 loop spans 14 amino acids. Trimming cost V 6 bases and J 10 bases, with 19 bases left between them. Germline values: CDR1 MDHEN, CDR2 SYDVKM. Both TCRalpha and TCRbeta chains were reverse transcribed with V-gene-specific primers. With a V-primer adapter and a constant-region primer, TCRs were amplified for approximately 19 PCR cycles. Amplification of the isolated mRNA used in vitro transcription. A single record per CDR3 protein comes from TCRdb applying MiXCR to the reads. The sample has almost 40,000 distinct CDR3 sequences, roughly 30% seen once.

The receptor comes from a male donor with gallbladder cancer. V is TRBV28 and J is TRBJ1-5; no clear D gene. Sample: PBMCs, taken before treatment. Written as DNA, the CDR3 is TGTGCCAGCAGCGCTGCCCTCGGGTTGTATCCCCAGCATTTT. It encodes CASSAALGLYPQHF.